The 23 T cell receptor beta chains reported below all come from one sample, sequenced in a study of identical twins. MiXCR was run by TCRdb on the 5' RACE reads, yielding one entry per CDR3 protein. The sample includes 450,000 or so distinct CDR3 sequences, roughly an eighth seen only once; the top ten take approximately 0.98%. This sample was shared with a second study, whose subject was yellow fever vaccine responses in identical twins.

The sample consisted of CD4+ T cells sorted from blood. These TCRs come from a woman aged 18-30 years in good health.

This clonotype came up a few times. The chain joins TRBV9 to TRBJ2-2; 11 bases are shared with TRBD2. Germline V lookup: CDR1 SGDLS, CDR2 YYNGEE. This CDR3 spans 16 amino acids. V gave up 0 bases and J gave up 3 bases; unmatched junction bases: 1. CDR3 amino acids: CASSVGSGGDTGELFF. DNA of the CDR3: TGTGCCAGCAGCGTAGGTAGCGGGGGGGACACCGGGGAGCTGTTTTTT.

The rearrangement links TRBV14 to TRBJ2-7, with 8 bases that match TRBD1. The CDR3 has 15 amino acids. Germline values: CDR1 SGHDN, CDR2 FVKESK. Trimming at V came to 7 bases and at J to 5 bases, leaving 13 bases not matched to a gene. CDR3 sequence (DNA): TGTGCCAGCACCCCAACTGGACAGGGAATCAACGAGCAGTACTTC. Protein: CASTPTGQGINEQYF.

The chain recombines TRBV27 with TRBJ2-7; tentative D call: TRBD1 (6 bases). Germline V gives CDR1 MNHEY, CDR2 SMNVEV (reference sequence). V dropped 6 bases and J dropped 4 bases, with 16 bases sitting between them. This CDR3 contains 14 residues. The CDR3: CASSPLTGKYEQYF. CDR3 nucleotide sequence: TGTGCCAGCAGCCCCCTCACAGGGAAGTACGAGCAGTACTTC.

V gene TRBV29-1 combines with J gene TRBJ2-7; D may match TRBD1 or TRBD2 (5 bases each). The V gene's germline CDR1 is SQVTM and CDR2 ANQGSEA. The CDR3 runs to 11 residues. Between the trimmed V and J ends, which lost 4 bases and 3 bases, there was a span of 7 bases. CDR3 in amino acids: CSVGGFYEQYF. CDR3 coding DNA: TGCAGCGTTGGGGGGTTCTACGAGCAGTACTTC.

This clonotype was counted between two and nine times. V usage is TRBV20-1 and J usage is TRBJ2-3; tentatively, D is TRBD1 or TRBD2 (6 bases each). Trimming stripped 3 bases from V and 2 bases from J, with 18 bases between. Looked up from germline, CDR1 is DFQATT and CDR2 is SNEGSKA (reference sequence). The CDR3 runs to 16 residues. Written as DNA, the CDR3 is TGCAGTGCTAGCCCCCTCGCGCGGGACATCACAGATACGCAGTATTTT. It encodes CSASPLARDITDTQYF.

This clonotype was observed a handful of times. The chain joins TRBV7-9 to TRBJ2-4, with D tentatively TRBD1 (5 bases). The CDR3 covers 14 residues. V lost 6 bases and J 1 base, leaving 10 bases between the germline ends. Germline V CDR1 and CDR2: SEHNR, FQNEAQ (reference sequence). Written as DNA, the CDR3 is TGTGCCAGCAGTTTACAGGCTGCCAAAAACATTCAGTACTTC. Protein: CASSLQAAKNIQYF.

This clonotype has ten or more counts. The chain links TRBV5-1 to TRBJ1-5, with D unresolved. The V gene's germline CDR1 is SGHRS and CDR2 YFSETQ. Trimming pared 0 bases from V and 4 bases from J, leaving 5 bases between. The CDR3 is 13 amino acids. The CDR3 here is CASSLAENQPQHF. The CDR3 region has the DNA TGCGCCAGCAGCTTGGCCGAAAATCAGCCCCAGCATTTT.

The rearrangement links TRBV7-3 to TRBJ2-1; 7 bases fit TRBD2. The CDR3 consists of 13 residues. Per germline, CDR1 SGHTA and CDR2 FQGTGA. Germline trimming cut 5 bases from V and 7 bases from J; bases unmatched to any gene: 5. CDR3 coding DNA: TGTGCCAGCAGCCGCGGACTAGAGAATGAGCAGTTCTTC. Its protein is CASSRGLENEQFF. The full variable domain, its missing parts supplied by reference TRBV7-3 and TRBJ2-1, is GAGVSQTPSNKVTEKGKYVELRCDPISGHTALYWYRQSLGQGPEFLIYFQGTGAADDSGLPNDRFFAVRPEGSVSTLKIQRTERGDSAVYLCASSRGLENEQFFGPGTRLTVL.

This clonotype was counted only a few times. The V and J genes are TRBV7-9 and TRBJ2-1; TRBD1 matches 7 bases. The CDR3 consists of 15 residues. The V gene end was trimmed by 5 bases and the J gene end by 6 bases; junction bases not matched to a gene: 10. The germline gives CDR1 SEHNR, CDR2 FQNEAQ (reference sequence). Here the CDR3 DNA reads TGTGCCAGCAGCCCTATAGGGGACAGACCCAATGAGCAGTTCTTC. It encodes CASSPIGDRPNEQFF.

The chain carries TRBV6-1 and TRBJ2-3, with 13 positions matching TRBD2. Germline V gives CDR1 MNHNS, CDR2 SASEGT. Trimming took 5 bases from V and 4 from J; bases not matched to a gene: 9. This CDR3 is 17 amino acids long. CDR3 amino acids: CASSPLGLAGSPDTQYF. The CDR3 DNA follows: TGTGCCAGCAGTCCCCTGGGACTAGCGGGGAGTCCAGATACGCAGTATTTT.

The V call is TRBV20-1, the J call TRBJ2-1; a weak D match, TRBD1 (8 bases). The CDR3 covers 14 residues. The V end was cut by 3 bases, the J end by 12 bases, with 21 bases between. CDR1 and CDR2 from the germline V gene are DFQATT and SNEGSKA (reference sequence). The DNA of the CDR3 is TGCAGTGCTAGTGAAGGACAGGGAGGGACCCGGCAGTTCTTC. Protein: CSASEGQGGTRQFF.

This clonotype was seen ten or more times. The chain carries TRBV12-3 or TRBV12-4 and TRBJ2-7; TRBD2 matches at 9 bases. Losses at the gene ends were 5 bases for V and 3 bases for J; bases not matched to a gene: 5. This CDR3 spans 14 amino acids. The CDR3 bases are TGTGCCAGCAGTCTCTCGACTAGCGGCTACGAGCAGTACTTC. Its translation is CASSLSTSGYEQYF.

This clonotype has a handful of counts. This chain links TRBV5-6 with TRBJ2-7; 9 positions agree with TRBD2. The CDR3 has 14 amino acids. With V trimmed by 2 bases and J by 7 bases, 7 bases remained unmatched. The germline V gene has CDR1 SGHDT and CDR2 YYEEEE. DNA for the CDR3: TGTGCCAGCAGCTTTCTGGGGACTAGCCGGGAGCAGTACTTC. It is translated as CASSFLGTSREQYF.

This rearrangement joins TRBV5-1 to TRBJ2-1; the D gene is possibly TRBD1 (6 bases). V lost 0 bases, J lost 9 bases, and 13 bases lay in between. This CDR3 is built from 14 residues. CDR1 SGHRS and CDR2 YFSETQ come from the germline V gene. The CDR3 spells CASSLAGEGVEQFF. For the CDR3, the DNA is TGCGCCAGCAGCTTGGCAGGGGAAGGTGTTGAGCAGTTCTTC.

In its sample, this clonotype was seen a few times. J is TRBJ2-5 and V is TRBV18; possible D gene TRBD2, 5 bases. The V end lost 0 bases, the J end lost 2 bases, and 7 bases lay between the germline ends. The CDR3 has 14 amino acids. Germline CDR1 is KGHSH and CDR2 is LQKENI. CDR3 loop: CASSPPGVQETQYF. The CDR3 bases are TGTGCCAGCTCACCACCCGGGGTACAAGAGACCCAGTACTTC. The variable domain in full, with the rest retrieved from reference TRBV18 and TRBJ2-5, is NAGVMQNPRHLVRRRGQEARLRCSPMKGHSHVYWYRQLPEEGLKFMVYLQKENIIDESGMPKERFSAEFPKEGPSILRIQQVVRGDSAAYFCASSPPGVQETQYFGPGTRLLVL.

This clonotype was seen at least ten times. The chain uses TRBV27 and TRBJ2-7; 9 positions agree with TRBD2. With V trimmed by 3 bases and J by 5 bases, 8 bases remained unmatched. The CDR3 spans 15 residues. CDR1 and CDR2 from the germline V gene are MNHEY and SMNVEV (reference sequence). The chain's CDR3 is CASSFRAGGPHEQYF. DNA for the CDR3: TGTGCCAGCAGTTTTCGCGCGGGAGGGCCCCACGAGCAGTACTTC.

The chain is built from TRBV3-1 and TRBJ2-2; D gene uncertain. The CDR3 covers 14 residues. Germline V gene data show CDR1 as LGHDT and CDR2 as YNNKEL (reference sequence). V lost 3 bases to trimming and J lost 1 base, with 6 bases between them. The CDR3 loop is CASSHEGNTGELFF. The CDR3 DNA sequence: TGTGCCAGCAGCCATGAAGGGAACACCGGGGAGCTGTTTTTT.

This clonotype was recorded many times. The chain combines TRBV3-1 with TRBJ1-2; D is unresolved. V was cut by 4 bases and J by 0 bases, with 9 bases left in between. Germline lookup yields CDR1 LGHDT and CDR2 YNNKEL (reference sequence). This CDR3 has 14 amino acids. The CDR3 protein is CASSPGPTNYGYTF. The CDR3 region has the DNA TGTGCCAGCAGCCCAGGACCCACTAACTATGGCTACACCTTC.

This clonotype was seen a handful of times. The rearrangement links TRBV5-4 to TRBJ2-5; 10 bases align to TRBD1. With 2 bases clipped from V and 4 bases from J, the junction kept 5 bases outside the gene matches. In germline, CDR1 is SGHNT, CDR2 YYREEE (reference sequence). This CDR3 region has 15 residues. CDR3 nucleotides: TGTGCCAGCAGCTTAAGGACAGGGGGGGTAGAGACCCAGTACTTC. Encoded protein: CASSLRTGGVETQYF.

In this sample, this clonotype turned up a few times. The gene calls are TRBV3-1 and TRBJ2-7, with TRBD2 matching 10 bases. Germline trimming cut 4 bases from V and 6 bases from J; bases unmatched to any gene: 6. The CDR3 has 14 residues. From germline, CDR1 is LGHDT and CDR2 YNNKEL (reference sequence). Here the CDR3 reads CASSRSGGASEQYF. CDR3 in DNA: TGTGCCAGCAGCCGGAGCGGGGGGGCTAGCGAGCAGTACTTC.

This clonotype was found many times. The chain links TRBV12-3 or TRBV12-4 to TRBJ2-7; D not resolved. This CDR3 is 13 amino acids long. The V gene lost 3 bases and the J gene lost 0 bases, with 6 bases spanning the gap. Here the CDR3 reads CASSLSVSYEQYF. Here the CDR3 DNA reads TGTGCCAGCAGTTTGAGCGTCTCCTACGAGCAGTACTTC.

This clonotype came up a few times. The J gene is TRBJ1-4, the V gene TRBV20-1, with TRBD1 identical over 8 bases. The CDR3 runs to 15 residues. The trim removed 1 base at V and 4 bases at J, leaving 5 bases unmatched. CDR1 DFQATT and CDR2 SNEGSKA come from the germline V gene (reference sequence). CDR3 DNA: TGCAGTGCTAGAGGCCCGACAGGGGATAATGAAAAACTGTTTTTT. It yields the protein CSARGPTGDNEKLFF.

This clonotype was found a few times. The chain links TRBV4-3 to TRBJ2-2, with D perhaps matching TRBD1 (6 bases). V shed 0 bases and J shed 1 base, with 12 bases lying between them. The germline CDR1 and CDR2 sequences are LGHNA and YSLEER. This CDR3 is built from 17 residues. The CDR3 loop reads CASSQDPAGVNTGELFF. The CDR3 DNA follows: TGCGCCAGCAGCCAAGATCCGGCAGGGGTGAACACCGGGGAGCTGTTTTTT.